Listed here is a single TCR beta chain. The CDR3 is 15 residues long. The V gene end was trimmed by 3 bases and the J gene end by 6 bases; junction bases not matched to a gene: 5. Germline CDR1 MGHDK, CDR2 SYGVNS. TCRdb keeps only in-frame clones here, not all; method: immunoSEQ multiplex PCR. Of roughly 58,000 clones in the sample, around two thirds are singletons; the top ten hold 51%. This sample was included in a study of blood T cell repertoires in COVID-19. Participants were aged roughly 18 to 89 years from approximately 23 US areas. The chain couples TRBV25-1 to TRBJ1-6; 7 nucleotides line up with TRBD1. This receptor was obtained from a woman in her sixties who had been exposed to COVID-19. The sample consisted of PBMCs or T cells enriched from blood (not recorded which). This CDR3 reads CASSDGTDFNSPLHF. CDR3 bases: TGTGCCAGCAGTGATGGGACAGACTTTAATTCACCCCTCCACTTT. Variable domain in full (rest from reference TRBV25-1 and TRBJ1-6): EADIYQTPRYLVIGTGKKITLECSQTMGHDKMYWYQQDPGMELHLIHYSYGVNSTEKGDLSSESTVSRIRTEHFPLTLESARPSHTSQYLCASSDGTDFNSPLHFGNGTRLTVT.